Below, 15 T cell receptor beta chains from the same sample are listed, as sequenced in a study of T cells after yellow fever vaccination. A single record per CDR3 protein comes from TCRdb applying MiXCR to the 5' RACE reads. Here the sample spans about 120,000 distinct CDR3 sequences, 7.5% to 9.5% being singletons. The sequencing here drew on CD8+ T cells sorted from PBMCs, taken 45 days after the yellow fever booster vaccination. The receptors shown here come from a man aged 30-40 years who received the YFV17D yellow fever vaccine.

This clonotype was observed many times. The CDR3 sequence is CASSYSAGAGNEAFF. The CDR3 DNA reads as TGTGCCAGCAGTTACTCCGCCGGGGCGGGGAATGAAGCTTTCTTT. This chain uses TRBV6-5 with TRBJ1-1; tentatively, D is TRBD1 (5 bases). CDR1 is MNHEY and CDR2 is SVGAGI in the germline V gene. CDR3 length: 15 amino acids. Deletions cut 0 bases from V and 7 bases from J, with 15 bases between.

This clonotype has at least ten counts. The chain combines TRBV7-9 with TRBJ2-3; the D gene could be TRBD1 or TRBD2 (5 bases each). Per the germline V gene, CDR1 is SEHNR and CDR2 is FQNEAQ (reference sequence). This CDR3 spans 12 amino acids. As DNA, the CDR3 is TGTGCTTTCCGGGGCCTCGCAGATACGCAGTATTTT. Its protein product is CAFRGLADTQYF.

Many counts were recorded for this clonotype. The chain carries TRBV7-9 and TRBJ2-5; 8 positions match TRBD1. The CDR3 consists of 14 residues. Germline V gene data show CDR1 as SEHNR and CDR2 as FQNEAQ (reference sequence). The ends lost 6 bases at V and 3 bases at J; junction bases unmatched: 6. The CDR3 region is CASSSQGAKETQYF. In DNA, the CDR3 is TGTGCCAGCAGTTCTCAGGGGGCTAAAGAGACCCAGTACTTC.

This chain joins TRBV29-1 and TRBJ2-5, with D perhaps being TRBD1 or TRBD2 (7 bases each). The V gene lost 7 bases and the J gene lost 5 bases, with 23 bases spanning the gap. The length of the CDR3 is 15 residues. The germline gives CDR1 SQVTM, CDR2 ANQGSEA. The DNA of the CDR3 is TGCAGCGGCAGGGGGGGCGGACTAACACACGAGACCCAGTACTTC. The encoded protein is CSGRGGGLTHETQYF.

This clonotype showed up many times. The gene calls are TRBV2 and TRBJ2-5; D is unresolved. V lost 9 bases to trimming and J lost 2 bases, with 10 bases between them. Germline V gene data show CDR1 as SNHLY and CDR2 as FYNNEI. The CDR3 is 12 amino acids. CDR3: CASKPPQETQYF. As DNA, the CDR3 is TGTGCCAGTAAACCCCCACAAGAGACCCAGTACTTC.

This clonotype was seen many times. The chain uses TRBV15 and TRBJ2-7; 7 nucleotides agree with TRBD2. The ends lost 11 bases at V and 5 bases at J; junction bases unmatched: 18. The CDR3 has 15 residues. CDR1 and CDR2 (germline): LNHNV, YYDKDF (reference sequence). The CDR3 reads CASSWGAGRRDEQYF. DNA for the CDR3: TGTGCCTCCTCATGGGGAGCGGGACGTAGGGACGAGCAGTACTTC.

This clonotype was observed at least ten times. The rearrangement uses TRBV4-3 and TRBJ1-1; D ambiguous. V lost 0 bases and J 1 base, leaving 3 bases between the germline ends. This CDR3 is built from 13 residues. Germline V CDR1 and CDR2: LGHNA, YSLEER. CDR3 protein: CASSQDGNTEAFF. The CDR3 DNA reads TGCGCCAGCAGCCAAGACGGGAACACTGAAGCTTTCTTT.

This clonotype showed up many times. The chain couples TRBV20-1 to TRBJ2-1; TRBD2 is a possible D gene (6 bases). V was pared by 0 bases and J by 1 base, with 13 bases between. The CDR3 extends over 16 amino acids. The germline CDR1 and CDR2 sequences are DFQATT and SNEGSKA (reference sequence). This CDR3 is CSARDLSGESYNEQFF. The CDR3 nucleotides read TGCAGTGCTAGAGATCTCTCGGGAGAGTCCTACAATGAGCAGTTCTTC.

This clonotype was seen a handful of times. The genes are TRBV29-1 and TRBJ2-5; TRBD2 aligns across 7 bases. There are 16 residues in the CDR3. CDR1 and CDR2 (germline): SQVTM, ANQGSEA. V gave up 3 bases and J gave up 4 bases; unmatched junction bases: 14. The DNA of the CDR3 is TGCAGCGTTGAGTCTAGCGGCCTGCCACGGGGAGAGACCCAGTACTTC. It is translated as CSVESSGLPRGETQYF.

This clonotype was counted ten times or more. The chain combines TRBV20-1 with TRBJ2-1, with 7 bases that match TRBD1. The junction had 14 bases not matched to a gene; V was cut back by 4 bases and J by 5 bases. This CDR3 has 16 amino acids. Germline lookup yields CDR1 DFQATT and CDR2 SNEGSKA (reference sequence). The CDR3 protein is CSANQPMDRSHNEQFF. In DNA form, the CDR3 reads TGCAGTGCTAACCAACCAATGGACAGGAGCCACAATGAGCAGTTCTTC.

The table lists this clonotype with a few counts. The DNA of the CDR3 is TGCGCCAGCAGCTTGGTGTTAGCGGGAAAGACCCAGTACTTC. This sequence encodes CASSLVLAGKTQYF. The chain has TRBV5-1 and TRBJ2-5; TRBD2 matches 8 bases. V lost 0 bases, J lost 6 bases, and 4 bases stayed unmatched. The germline CDR1 and CDR2 sequences are SGHRS and YFSETQ. CDR3 length: 14 residues.

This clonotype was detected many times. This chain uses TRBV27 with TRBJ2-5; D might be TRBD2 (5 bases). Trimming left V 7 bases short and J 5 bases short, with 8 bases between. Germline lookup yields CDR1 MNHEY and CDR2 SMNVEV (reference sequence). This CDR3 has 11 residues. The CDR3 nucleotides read TGTGCCAGCATGGCGGGCGAGACCCAGTACTTC. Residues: CASMAGETQYF.

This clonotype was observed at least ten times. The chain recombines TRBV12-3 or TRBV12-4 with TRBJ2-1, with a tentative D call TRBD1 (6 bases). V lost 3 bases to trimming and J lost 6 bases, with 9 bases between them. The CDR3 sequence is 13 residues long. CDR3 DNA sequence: TGTGCCAGCAGTTTTCAGGGGCCCAATGAGCAGTTCTTC. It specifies CASSFQGPNEQFF.

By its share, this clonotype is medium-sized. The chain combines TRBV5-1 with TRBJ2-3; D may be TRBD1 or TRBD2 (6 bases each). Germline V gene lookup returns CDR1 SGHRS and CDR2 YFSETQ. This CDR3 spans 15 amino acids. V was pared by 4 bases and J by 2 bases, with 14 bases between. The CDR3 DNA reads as TGCGCCAGCAGCGGATTCGGGGGCTACACAGATACGCAGTATTTT. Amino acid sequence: CASSGFGGYTDTQYF.

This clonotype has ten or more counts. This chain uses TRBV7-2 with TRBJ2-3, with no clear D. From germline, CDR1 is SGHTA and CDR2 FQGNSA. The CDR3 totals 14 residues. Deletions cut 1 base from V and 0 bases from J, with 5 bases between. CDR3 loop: CASSLVTSTDTQYF. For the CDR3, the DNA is TGTGCCAGCAGCTTAGTGACTAGCACAGATACGCAGTATTTT.